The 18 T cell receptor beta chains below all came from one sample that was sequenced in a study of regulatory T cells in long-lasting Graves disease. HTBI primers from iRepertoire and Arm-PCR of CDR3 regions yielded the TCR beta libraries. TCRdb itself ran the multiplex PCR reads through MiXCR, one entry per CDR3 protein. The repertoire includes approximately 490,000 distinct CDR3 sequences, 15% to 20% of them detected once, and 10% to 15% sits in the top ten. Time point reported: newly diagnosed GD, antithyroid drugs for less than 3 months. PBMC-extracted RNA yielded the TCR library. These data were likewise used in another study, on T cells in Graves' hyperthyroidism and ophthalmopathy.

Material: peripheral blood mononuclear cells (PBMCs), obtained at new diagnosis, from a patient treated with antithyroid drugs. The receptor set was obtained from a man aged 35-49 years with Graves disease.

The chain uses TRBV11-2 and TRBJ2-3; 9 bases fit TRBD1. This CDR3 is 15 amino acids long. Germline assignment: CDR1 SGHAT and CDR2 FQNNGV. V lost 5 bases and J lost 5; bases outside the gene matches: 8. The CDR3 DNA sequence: TGTGCCAGCAGCCCCCAGGGGACAGGGATAGATACGCAGTATTTT. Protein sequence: CASSPQGTGIDTQYF. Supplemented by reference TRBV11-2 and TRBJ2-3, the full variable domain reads EAGVAQSPRYKIIEKRQSVAFWCNPISGHATLYWYQQILGQGPKLLIQFQNNGVVDDSQLPKDRFSAERLKGVDSTLKIQPAKLEDSAVYLCASSPQGTGIDTQYFGPGTRLTVL.

CDR3 in amino acids: CASSLWNGEQFF. CDR3 DNA: TGTGCCAGCAGTTTGTGGAACGGTGAGCAGTTCTTC. This chain uses TRBV27 with TRBJ2-1; no clear D. Looked up from germline, CDR1 is MNHEY and CDR2 is SMNVEV (reference sequence). V shed 3 bases and J shed 9 bases, with 9 bases lying between them. The CDR3 loop spans 12 amino acids.

The chain's CDR3 is CASSRGLADTGELFF. The CDR3 nucleotides are TGTGCCAGCAGCCGTGGACTAGCCGACACCGGGGAGCTGTTTTTT. This chain joins TRBV3-1 and TRBJ2-2, with TRBD2 matching 8 bases. The CDR3 sequence is 15 residues long. The junction had 4 bases not matched to a gene; V was cut back by 4 bases and J by 3 bases. CDR1 is LGHDT, CDR2 YNNKEL, per germline (reference sequence). The entire variable domain, with the rest obtained from reference TRBV3-1 and TRBJ2-2, is as follows: DTAVSQTPKYLVTQMGNDKSIKCEQNLGHDTMYWYKQDSKKFLKIMFSYNNKELIINETVPNRFSPKSPDKAHLNLHINSLELGDSAVYFCASSRGLADTGELFFGEGSRLTVL.

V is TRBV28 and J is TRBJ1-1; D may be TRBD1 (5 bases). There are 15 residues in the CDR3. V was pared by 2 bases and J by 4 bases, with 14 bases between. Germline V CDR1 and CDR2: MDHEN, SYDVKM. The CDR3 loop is CASSLSGGFFTEAFF. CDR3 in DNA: TGTGCCAGCAGTTTAAGTGGGGGTTTCTTCACTGAAGCTTTCTTT.

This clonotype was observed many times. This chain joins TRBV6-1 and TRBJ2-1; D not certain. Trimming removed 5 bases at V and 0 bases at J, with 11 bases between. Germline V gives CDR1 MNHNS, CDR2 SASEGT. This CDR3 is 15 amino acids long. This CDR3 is CASSTDFGSYNEQFF. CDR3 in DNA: TGTGCCAGCAGTACCGATTTTGGCTCCTACAATGAGCAGTTCTTC.

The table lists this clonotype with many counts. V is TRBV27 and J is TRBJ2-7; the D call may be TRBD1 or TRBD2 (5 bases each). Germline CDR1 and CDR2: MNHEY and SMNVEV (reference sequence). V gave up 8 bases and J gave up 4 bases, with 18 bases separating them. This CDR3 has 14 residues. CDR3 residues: CASGREGARYEQYF. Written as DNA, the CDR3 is TGTGCCAGCGGCCGGGAAGGGGCGCGGTACGAGCAGTACTTC.

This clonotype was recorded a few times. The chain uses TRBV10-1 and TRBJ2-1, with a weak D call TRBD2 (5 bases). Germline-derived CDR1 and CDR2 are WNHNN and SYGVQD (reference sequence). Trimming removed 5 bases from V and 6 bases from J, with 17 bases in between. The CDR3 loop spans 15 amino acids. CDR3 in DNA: TGCGCCAGCAGTCCAACCTTTAATAGCGTCAATGAGCAGTTCTTC. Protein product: CASSPTFNSVNEQFF.

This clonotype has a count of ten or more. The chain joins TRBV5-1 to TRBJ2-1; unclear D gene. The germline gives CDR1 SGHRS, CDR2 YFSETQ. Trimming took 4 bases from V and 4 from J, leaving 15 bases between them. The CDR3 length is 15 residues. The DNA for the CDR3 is TGCGCCAGCAGCCGTGATTTGGGGTTTTACAATGAGCAGTTCTTC. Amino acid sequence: CASSRDLGFYNEQFF.

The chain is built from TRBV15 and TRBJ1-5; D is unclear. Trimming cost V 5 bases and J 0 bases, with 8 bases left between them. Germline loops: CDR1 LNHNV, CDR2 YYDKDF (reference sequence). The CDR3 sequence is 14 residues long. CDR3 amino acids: CATSDANSNQPQHF. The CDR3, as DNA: TGTGCCACCAGCGACGCGAATAGCAATCAGCCCCAGCATTTT.

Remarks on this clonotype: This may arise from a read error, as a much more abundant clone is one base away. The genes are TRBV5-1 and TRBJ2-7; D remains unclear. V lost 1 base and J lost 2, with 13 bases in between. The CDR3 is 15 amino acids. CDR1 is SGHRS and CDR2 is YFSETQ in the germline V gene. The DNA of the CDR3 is TGCGCCAGCAGCTTGTGCCCCGTGATTCCCTACGAGCAGTACTTC. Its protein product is CASSLCPVIPYEQYF.

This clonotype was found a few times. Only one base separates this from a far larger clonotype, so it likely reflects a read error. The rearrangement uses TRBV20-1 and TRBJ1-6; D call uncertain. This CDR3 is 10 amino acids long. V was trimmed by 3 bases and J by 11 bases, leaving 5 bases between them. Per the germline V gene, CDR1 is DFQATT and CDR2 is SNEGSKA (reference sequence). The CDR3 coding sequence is TGCAGTGCTAGCGGGGCACCCCTCCACTTT. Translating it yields CSASGAPLHF.

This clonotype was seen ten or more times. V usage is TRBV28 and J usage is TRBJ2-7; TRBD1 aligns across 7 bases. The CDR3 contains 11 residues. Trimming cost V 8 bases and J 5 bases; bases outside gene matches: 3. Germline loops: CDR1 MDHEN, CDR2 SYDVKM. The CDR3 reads CASGTAHEQYF. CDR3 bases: TGTGCCAGCGGGACAGCCCACGAGCAGTACTTC.

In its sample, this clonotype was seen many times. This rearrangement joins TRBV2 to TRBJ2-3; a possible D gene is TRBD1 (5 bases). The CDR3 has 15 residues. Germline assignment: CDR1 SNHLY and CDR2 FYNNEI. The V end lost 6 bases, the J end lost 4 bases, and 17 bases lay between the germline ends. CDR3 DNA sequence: TGTGCCAGCAGCAGGGAAGGTCGGGCCGCAGATACGCAGTATTTT. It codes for CASSREGRAADTQYF. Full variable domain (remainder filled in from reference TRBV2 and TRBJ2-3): EPEVTQTPSHQVTQMGQEVILRCVPISNHLYFYWYRQILGQKVEFLVSFYNNEISEKSEIFDDQFSVERPDGSNFTLKIRSTKLEDSAMYFCASSREGRAADTQYFGPGTRLTVL.

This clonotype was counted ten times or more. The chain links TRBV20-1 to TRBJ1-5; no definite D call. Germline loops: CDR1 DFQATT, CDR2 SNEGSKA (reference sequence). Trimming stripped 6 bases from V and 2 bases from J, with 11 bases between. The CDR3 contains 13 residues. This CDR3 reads CSANIGGNQPQHF. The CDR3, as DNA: TGCAGTGCGAACATCGGGGGCAATCAGCCCCAGCATTTT.

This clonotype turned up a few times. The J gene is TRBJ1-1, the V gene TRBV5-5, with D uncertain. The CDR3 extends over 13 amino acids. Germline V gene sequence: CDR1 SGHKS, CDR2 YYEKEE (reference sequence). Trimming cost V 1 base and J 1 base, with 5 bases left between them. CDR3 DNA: TGTGCCAGCAGCTTGATGTGGAACACTGAAGCTTTCTTT. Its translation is CASSLMWNTEAFF. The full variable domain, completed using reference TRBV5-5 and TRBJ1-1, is DAGVTQSPTHLIKTRGQQVTLRCSPISGHKSVSWYQQVLGQGPQFIFQYYEKEERGRGNFPDRFSARQFPNYSSELNVNALLLGDSALYLCASSLMWNTEAFFGQGTRLTVV.

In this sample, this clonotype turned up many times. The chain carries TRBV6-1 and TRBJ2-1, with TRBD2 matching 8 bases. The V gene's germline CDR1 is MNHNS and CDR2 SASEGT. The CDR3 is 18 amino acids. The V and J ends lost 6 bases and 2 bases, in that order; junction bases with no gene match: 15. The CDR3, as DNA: TGTGCCAGCAGCCCCCACCACCCGGGGACTAGGACCTACAATGAGCAGTTCTTC. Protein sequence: CASSPHHPGTRTYNEQFF.

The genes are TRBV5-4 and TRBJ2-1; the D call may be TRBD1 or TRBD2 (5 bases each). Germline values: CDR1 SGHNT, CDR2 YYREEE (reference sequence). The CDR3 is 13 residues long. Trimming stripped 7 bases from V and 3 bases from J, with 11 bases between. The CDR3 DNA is TGTGCCAGCGGGGGAAAGAACTACAATGAGCAGTTCTTC. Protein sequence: CASGGKNYNEQFF.

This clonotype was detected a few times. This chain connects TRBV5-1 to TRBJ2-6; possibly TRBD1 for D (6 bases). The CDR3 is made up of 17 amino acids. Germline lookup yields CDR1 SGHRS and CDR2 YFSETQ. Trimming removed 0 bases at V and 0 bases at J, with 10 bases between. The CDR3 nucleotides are TGCGCCAGCAGCTTGGAAACCAGGGGCTCTGGGGCCAACGTCCTGACTTTC. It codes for CASSLETRGSGANVLTF.